This T cell receptor (beta chain) was sequenced in a study of blood T cell repertoires in COVID-19. Looking at the study overall: Samples came from the United States, Italy and Spain, spanning acute and convalescent COVID-19. In each case, the material was cDNA or gDNA derived from T cells, B-cell-depleted T cells, or PBMCs.

In the original workflow: Amplification with reference gene primers provided the estimates of nucleated cell counts. TCRdb keeps only in-frame clones here, not all; method: immunoSEQ multiplex PCR. Clonal size and the V and J genes are those of that table, whereas D and trimming came from the DNA. The sample has about 180,000 clones, approximately 90% seen once. Germline values: CDR1 KGHSH, CDR2 LQKENI. Trimming at V came to 3 bases and at J to 5 bases, leaving 6 bases not matched to a gene. This CDR3 comprises 15 residues. The sequence was collected from a woman aged 45 to 65 with acute or convalescent COVID-19. The chain carries TRBV18 and TRBJ2-1, with 8 bases fitting TRBD2. Material: peripheral blood. The CDR3 DNA reads as TGTGCCAGCTCACCCCCGTCGGGGGGGAACAATGAGCAGTTCTTC. It is translated as CASSPPSGGNNEQFF.